The rows below give T cell receptor beta chains drawn from one sample of a study of T cell responses to AZD1222 COVID-19 vaccine. TCRdb's copy holds only in-frame clones and misses some; the assay was immunoSEQ multiplex PCR. The table records about 150,000 clones, about 88% of them present only once. The source was peripheral blood, collected on day 0 of AZD1222 vaccination. All receptors derive from an adult in good health. CDR3s include the opening cysteine and the closing phenylalanine or tryptophan. Clone size is stated in some rows and not others, as once, few, many or a class when expanded.

J gene | clone size | V gene | CDR3 protein
TRBJ2-3 | NA | TRBV9 | CASTGTGGATDTQYF
TRBJ2-1 | NA | TRBV6-5 | CASRGTGVINEQFF
TRBJ2-7 | NA | TRBV5-4 | CASSWGQGYEQYF
TRBJ2-2 | NA | TRBV18 | CASSPPGLAGTGELFF
TRBJ1-1 | NA | TRBV4-1 | CASSQDTQRTEAFF
TRBJ1-2 | NA | TRBV28 | CASSSPDSTYGYTF
TRBJ1-1 | NA | TRBV3-1/TRBV3-2 | CASSERGPLNTEAFF
TRBJ1-4 | NA | TRBV19 | CASSEGGPNEKLFF
TRBJ1-2 | NA | TRBV7-2 | CASSLSWGRTNYGYTF
TRBJ2-1 | NA | TRBV9 | CASSVGVSSYNEQFF
TRBJ1-1 | NA | TRBV9 | CASSVTDSRRTEAFF
TRBJ2-5 | NA | TRBV7-3 | CASSSEAGLWETQYF
TRBJ1-1 | NA | TRBV11-2 | CASSLNRVEAFF
TRBJ1-2 | once | TRBV7-2 | CASSSRGAGAGYTF
TRBJ2-1 | NA | TRBV7-2 | CASSPGHGYNEQFF
TRBJ2-1 | NA | TRBV5-6 | CASSPTGSEQFF
TRBJ2-7 | NA | TRBV7-9 | CASSLEVGLAGEQYF
TRBJ2-7 | NA | TRBV13 | CASSLGASGDTYEQYF
TRBJ1-4 | NA | TRBV5-1 | CASSLATNEKLFF
TRBJ2-3 | NA | TRBV6-1 | CASSVTGGGTRDTQYF
TRBJ1-6 | NA | TRBV14 | CASSHLSGQGGSPLHF
TRBJ1-3 | many | TRBV4-1 | CASSQARNSGNTIYF
TRBJ1-2 | NA | TRBV19 | CASTAGWGYGYTF
TRBJ2-3 | NA | TRBV15 | CATSSRQGAPDTQYF
TRBJ2-5 | NA | TRBV2 | CASMDGGGPETQYF
TRBJ1-1 | NA | TRBV29-1 | CSVVDRGATEAFF
TRBJ2-5 | NA | TRBV7-9 | CASTDLAGPQETQYF
TRBJ1-1 | once | TRBV25-1 | CASSELYRKAEAFF
TRBJ2-1 | NA | TRBV18 | CASSPTQGTYNEQFF
TRBJ1-5 | NA | TRBV5-4 | CASSLQGVNQPQHF
TRBJ2-1 | few | TRBV6-2/TRBV6-3 | CASSYSLDYFNEQFF
TRBJ2-3 | NA | TRBV5-6 | CASSSYREATDTQYF
TRBJ1-2 | NA | TRBV9 | CASRGVEGYTF
TRBJ2-5 | NA | TRBV29-1 | CSVHAGGDRETQYF
TRBJ1-5 | NA | TRBV7-2 | CASSSFRDQPQHF
TRBJ1-1 | NA | TRBV10-3 | CATRDPGQENTEAFF
TRBJ1-1 | NA | TRBV6-5 | CASSPGIVNTEAFF
TRBJ1-1 | few | TRBV6-5 | CASSYILSGAITEAFF
TRBJ2-7 | NA | TRBV28 | CASSFQGAYEQYF
TRBJ1-1 | NA | TRBV7-2 | CASSFGDARAEAFF
TRBJ1-1 | NA | TRBV7-9 | CASSPSRGAGGFF